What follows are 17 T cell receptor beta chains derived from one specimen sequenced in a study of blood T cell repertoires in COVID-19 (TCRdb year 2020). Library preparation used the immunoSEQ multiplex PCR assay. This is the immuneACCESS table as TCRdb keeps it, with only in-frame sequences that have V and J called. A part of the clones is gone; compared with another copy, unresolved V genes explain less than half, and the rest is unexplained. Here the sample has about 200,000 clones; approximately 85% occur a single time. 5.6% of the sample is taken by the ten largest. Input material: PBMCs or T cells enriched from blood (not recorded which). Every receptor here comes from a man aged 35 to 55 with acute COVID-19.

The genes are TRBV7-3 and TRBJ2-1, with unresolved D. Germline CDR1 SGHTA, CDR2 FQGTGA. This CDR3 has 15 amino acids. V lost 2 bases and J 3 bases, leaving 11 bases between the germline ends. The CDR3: CASSLQATDYNEQFF. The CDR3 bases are TGTGCCAGCAGCTTACAAGCGACTGACTACAATGAGCAGTTCTTC.

CDR3 nucleotide sequence: TGTGCCAGCTCCGACGACTACGACAACTACGAGCAGTACTTC. Amino acids: CASSDDYDNYEQYF. The J gene is TRBJ2-7, the V gene TRBV18; perhaps TRBD2 as D (5 bases). Per the germline V gene, CDR1 is KGHSH and CDR2 is LQKENI. V was clipped by 6 bases and J by 3 bases, with 15 bases between them. The CDR3 covers 14 residues. The entire variable domain, with the rest obtained from reference TRBV18 and TRBJ2-7, is as follows: NAGVMQNPRHLVRRRGQEARLRCSPMKGHSHVYWYRQLPEEGLKFMVYLQKENIIDESGMPKERFSAEFPKEGPSILRIQQVVRGDSAAYFCASSDDYDNYEQYFGPGTRLTVT.

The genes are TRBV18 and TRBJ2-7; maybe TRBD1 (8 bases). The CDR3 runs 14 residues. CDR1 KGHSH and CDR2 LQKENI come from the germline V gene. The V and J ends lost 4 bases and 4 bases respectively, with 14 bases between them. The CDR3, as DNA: TGTGCCAGCTCACGAGAACAGGGGGGGTACGAGCAGTACTTC. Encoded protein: CASSREQGGYEQYF.

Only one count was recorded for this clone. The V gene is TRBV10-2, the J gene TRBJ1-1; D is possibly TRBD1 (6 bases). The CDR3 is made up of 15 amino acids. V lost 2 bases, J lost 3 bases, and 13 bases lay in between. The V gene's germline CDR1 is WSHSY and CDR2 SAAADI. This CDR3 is CASSERGSLDTEAFF. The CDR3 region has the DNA TGCGCCAGCAGTGAGAGGGGGAGTTTGGACACTGAAGCTTTCTTT.

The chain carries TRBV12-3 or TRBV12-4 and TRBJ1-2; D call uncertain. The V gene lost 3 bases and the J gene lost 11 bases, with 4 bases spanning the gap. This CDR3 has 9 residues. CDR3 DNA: TGTGCCAGCAGTTTCAGTTACACCTTC. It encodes CASSFSYTF.

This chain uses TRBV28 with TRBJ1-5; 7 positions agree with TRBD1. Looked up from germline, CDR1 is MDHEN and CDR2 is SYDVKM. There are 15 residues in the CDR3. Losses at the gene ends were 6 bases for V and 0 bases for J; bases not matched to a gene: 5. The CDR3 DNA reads TGTGCCAGCAGCCCGACAGGGTCTAGCAATCAGCCCCAGCATTTT. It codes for CASSPTGSSNQPQHF.

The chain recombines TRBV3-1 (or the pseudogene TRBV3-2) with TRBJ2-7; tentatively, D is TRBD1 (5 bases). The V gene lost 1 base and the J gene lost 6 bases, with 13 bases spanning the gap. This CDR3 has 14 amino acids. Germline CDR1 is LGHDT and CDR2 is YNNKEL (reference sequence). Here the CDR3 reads CASSQGGPIGEQYF. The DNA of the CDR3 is TGTGCCAGCAGCCAAGGGGGCCCAATAGGCGAGCAGTACTTC.

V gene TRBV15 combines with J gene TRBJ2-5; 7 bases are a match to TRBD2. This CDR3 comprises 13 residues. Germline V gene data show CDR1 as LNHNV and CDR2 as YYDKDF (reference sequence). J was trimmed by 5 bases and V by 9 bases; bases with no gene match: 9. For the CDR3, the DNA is TGTGCCACGAAGGACGTGGGGGGGGAGACCCAGTACTTC. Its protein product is CATKDVGGETQYF.

CDR3 sequence reads: CASSLSGVETQYF. CDR3 in DNA: TGTGCCAGCAGTTTATCAGGGGTAGAGACCCAGTACTTC. This chain links TRBV28 with TRBJ2-5; a possible D gene is TRBD1 (6 bases). Germline lookup yields CDR1 MDHEN and CDR2 SYDVKM. V was trimmed by 1 base and J by 4 bases, leaving 7 bases between them. The CDR3 has 13 residues.

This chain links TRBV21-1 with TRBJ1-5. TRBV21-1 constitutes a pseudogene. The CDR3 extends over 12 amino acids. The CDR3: CASSKRGQPQHF. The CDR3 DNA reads TGTGCCAGCAGCAAACGGGGTCAGCCCCAGCATTTT.

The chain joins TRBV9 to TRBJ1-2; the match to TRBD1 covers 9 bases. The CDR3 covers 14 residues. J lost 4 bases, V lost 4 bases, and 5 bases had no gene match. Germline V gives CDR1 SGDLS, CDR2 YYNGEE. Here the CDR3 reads CASSRDRVFYGYTF. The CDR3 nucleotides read TGTGCCAGCAGCAGGGACAGGGTGTTCTATGGCTACACCTTC. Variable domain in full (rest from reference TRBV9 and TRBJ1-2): DSGVTQTPKHLITATGQRVTLRCSPRSGDLSVYWYQQSLDQGLQFLIQYYNGEERAKGNILERFSAQQFPDLHSELNLSSLELGDSALYFCASSRDRVFYGYTFGSGTRLTVV.

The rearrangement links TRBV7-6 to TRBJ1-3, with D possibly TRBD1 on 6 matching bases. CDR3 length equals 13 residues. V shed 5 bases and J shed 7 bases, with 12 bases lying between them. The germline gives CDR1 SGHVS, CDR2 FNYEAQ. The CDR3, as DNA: TGTGCCAGCAGCGGGGGGGGCTTGAACACCATATATTTT. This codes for CASSGGGLNTIYF. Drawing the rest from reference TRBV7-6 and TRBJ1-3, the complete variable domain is GAGVSQSPRYKVTKRGQDVALRCDPISGHVSLYWYRQALGQGPEFLTYFNYEAQQDKSGLPNDRFSAERPEGSISTLTIQRTEQRDSAMYRCASSGGGLNTIYFGEGSWLTVV.

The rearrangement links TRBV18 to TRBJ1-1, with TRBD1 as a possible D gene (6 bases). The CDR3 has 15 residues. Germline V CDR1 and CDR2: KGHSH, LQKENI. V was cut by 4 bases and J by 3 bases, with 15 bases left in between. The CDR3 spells CASSLLQGTYTEAFF. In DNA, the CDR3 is TGTGCCAGCTCACTTTTACAGGGAACCTACACTGAAGCTTTCTTT. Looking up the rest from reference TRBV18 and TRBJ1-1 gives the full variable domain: NAGVMQNPRHLVRRRGQEARLRCSPMKGHSHVYWYRQLPEEGLKFMVYLQKENIIDESGMPKERFSAEFPKEGPSILRIQQVVRGDSAAYFCASSLLQGTYTEAFFGQGTRLTVV.

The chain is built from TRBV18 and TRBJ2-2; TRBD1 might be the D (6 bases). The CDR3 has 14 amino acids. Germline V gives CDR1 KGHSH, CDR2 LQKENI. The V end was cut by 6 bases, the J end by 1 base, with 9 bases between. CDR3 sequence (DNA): TGTGCCAGCTCCCCGGACAGGAACACCGGGGAGCTGTTTTTT. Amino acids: CASSPDRNTGELFF.

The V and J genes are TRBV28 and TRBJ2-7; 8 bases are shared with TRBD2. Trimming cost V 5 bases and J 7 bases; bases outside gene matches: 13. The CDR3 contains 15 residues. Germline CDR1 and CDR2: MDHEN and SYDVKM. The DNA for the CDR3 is TGTGCCAGCAGTCCTGGAGCGGGAGAGGCCGGGGAGCAGTACTTC. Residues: CASSPGAGEAGEQYF.

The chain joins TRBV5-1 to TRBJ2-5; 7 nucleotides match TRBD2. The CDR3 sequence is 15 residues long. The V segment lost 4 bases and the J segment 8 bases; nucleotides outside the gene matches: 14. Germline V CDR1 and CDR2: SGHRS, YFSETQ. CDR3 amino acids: CASSGEWGLRKTQYF. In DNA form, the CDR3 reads TGCGCCAGCAGCGGAGAGTGGGGACTACGTAAAACCCAGTACTTC.

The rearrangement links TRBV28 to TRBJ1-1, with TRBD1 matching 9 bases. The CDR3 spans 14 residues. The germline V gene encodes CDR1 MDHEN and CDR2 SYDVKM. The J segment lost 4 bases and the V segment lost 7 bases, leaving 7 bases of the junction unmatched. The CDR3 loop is CASISRDRVTEAFF. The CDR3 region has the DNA TGTGCCAGCATCTCCCGGGACAGGGTCACTGAAGCTTTCTTT.